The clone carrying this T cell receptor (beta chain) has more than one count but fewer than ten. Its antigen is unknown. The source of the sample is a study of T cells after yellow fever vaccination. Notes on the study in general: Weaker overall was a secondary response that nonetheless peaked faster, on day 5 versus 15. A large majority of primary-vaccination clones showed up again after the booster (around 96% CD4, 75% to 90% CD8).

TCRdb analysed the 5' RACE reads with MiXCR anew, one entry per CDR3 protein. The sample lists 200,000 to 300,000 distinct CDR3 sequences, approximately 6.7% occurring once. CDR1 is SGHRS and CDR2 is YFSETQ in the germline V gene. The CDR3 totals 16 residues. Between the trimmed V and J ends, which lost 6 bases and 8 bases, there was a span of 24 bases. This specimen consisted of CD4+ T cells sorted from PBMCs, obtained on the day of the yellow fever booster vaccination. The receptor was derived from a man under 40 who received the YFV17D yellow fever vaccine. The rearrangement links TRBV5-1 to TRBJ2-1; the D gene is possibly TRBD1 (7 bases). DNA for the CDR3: TGCGCCAGCAACACAGGGGTTCTGCGGGATGCGTATGAGCAGTTCTTC. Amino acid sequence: CASNTGVLRDAYEQFF.